A single sample is the source of the 22 T cell receptor beta chains below, sequenced in a study of blood T cell repertoires in COVID-19. Assay: immunoSEQ multiplex PCR; the TCRdb copy retains only in-frame clones and omits some. The table lists approximately 210,000 clones, around 80% of them singletons. The specimen was peripheral blood. These receptors were obtained from a man aged 30-40 years with active or convalescent COVID-19.

This clone has more than one count but fewer than ten. The chain has TRBV19 and TRBJ1-1, with 9 nucleotides matching TRBD1. The germline V gene has CDR1 LNHDA and CDR2 SQIVND (reference sequence). The trim removed 4 bases at V and 0 bases at J, leaving 3 bases unmatched. There are 15 residues in the CDR3. The CDR3 is CASSTRQGVNTEAFF. CDR3 bases: TGTGCCAGTAGTACCAGACAGGGGGTGAACACTGAAGCTTTCTTT.

V is TRBV4-1 and J is TRBJ2-7, with 9 bases fitting TRBD1. The ends lost 2 bases at V and 2 bases at J; junction bases unmatched: 1. Germline loops: CDR1 MGHRA, CDR2 YSYEKL. The CDR3 covers 14 residues. The CDR3 nucleotides are TGCGCCAGCAGCCAAAGGACAGGGGCCTACGAGCAGTACTTC. Amino acid sequence: CASSQRTGAYEQYF.

The chain couples TRBV6-5 to TRBJ1-1, with 8 nucleotides matching TRBD1. Losses at the gene ends were 6 bases for V and 0 bases for J; bases not matched to a gene: 3. This CDR3 is built from 14 residues. The germline gives CDR1 MNHEY, CDR2 SVGAGI. The CDR3 DNA follows: TGTGCCAGCAGAATGGACAGGGTGAACACTGAAGCTTTCTTT. Translating it yields CASRMDRVNTEAFF.

The chain employs TRBV7-8 and TRBJ2-2; 10 bases agree with TRBD1. Germline assignment: CDR1 SGHVS and CDR2 FQNEAQ. Losses at the gene ends were 10 bases for V and 3 bases for J; bases not matched to a gene: 8. This CDR3 is 15 amino acids long. The CDR3: CATYLGQGYTGELFF. Written as DNA, the CDR3 is TGTGCCACCTACCTGGGACAGGGGTACACCGGGGAGCTGTTTTTT.

In this sample, this clone turned up once. V and J are TRBV28 and TRBJ1-5; 9 bases agree with TRBD1. J gave up 6 bases and V 2 bases, and 2 bases lay outside the gene matches. This CDR3 is built from 14 residues. Germline V gene sequence: CDR1 MDHEN, CDR2 SYDVKM. CDR3 DNA: TGTGCCAGCAGTTTACCGACAGGGGGTCAGCCCCAGCATTTT. Its translation is CASSLPTGGQPQHF.

The chain is built from TRBV30 and TRBJ2-6; TRBD1 matches 10 bases. With V trimmed by 3 bases and J by 4 bases, 12 bases remained unmatched. Germline CDR1 is GTSNPN and CDR2 is SVGIG (reference sequence). The CDR3 is 18 amino acids. The CDR3 spells CAWRPGQGLPGGANVLTF. In DNA form, the CDR3 reads TGTGCCTGGAGACCGGGACAGGGGCTTCCAGGAGGGGCCAACGTCCTGACTTTC.

This clone was found once. V is TRBV6-5 and J is TRBJ1-6; TRBD1 might be the D (5 bases). V lost 6 bases, J lost 3 bases, and 9 bases lay in between. The CDR3 has 14 residues. Germline V gives CDR1 MNHEY, CDR2 SVGAGI. As DNA, the CDR3 is TGTGCCAGCAGAACCGGGGGCTATAATTCACCCCTCCACTTT. Its translation: CASRTGGYNSPLHF.

The gene calls are TRBV27 and TRBJ2-1; 9 bases fit TRBD1. J lost 4 bases, V lost 6 bases, and 7 bases had no gene match. CDR1 and CDR2 from the germline V gene are MNHEY and SMNVEV (reference sequence). CDR3 length: 15 residues. Here the CDR3 DNA reads TGTGCCAGCAGCCCCGGGACAGGGTTTTACAATGAGCAGTTCTTC. It yields the protein CASSPGTGFYNEQFF.

The chain combines TRBV13 with TRBJ1-3, with TRBD1 as a possible D gene (5 bases). Germline values: CDR1 PRHDT, CDR2 FYEKMQ (reference sequence). The CDR3 is 16 residues long. Trimming left V 1 base short and J 4 bases short, with 14 bases between. The CDR3 nucleotides read TGTGCCAGCAGCTTAGCTACCCAGGGTACAGGAAACACCATATATTTT. Its translation is CASSLATQGTGNTIYF.

The chain has TRBV11-2 and TRBJ2-3, with 7 bases that match TRBD2. J gave up 7 bases and V 2 bases, and 6 bases lay outside the gene matches. Germline lookup yields CDR1 SGHAT and CDR2 FQNNGV. The CDR3 length is 14 residues. Written as DNA, the CDR3 is TGTGCCAGCAGCTTATGGCGGGAGCTAAATACGCAGTATTTT. Translating it yields CASSLWRELNTQYF.

Details on this clone: Relative to the germline gene, one junction end is altered; a read error may explain this. The V gene is TRBV2, the J gene TRBJ1-2; no reliable D call. CDR3 length: 11 residues. Per the germline V gene, CDR1 is SNHLY and CDR2 is FYNNEI. The CDR3 DNA is TGTGCCAGCAGTGAAGCTATGGTACTAGCCTTC. Its translation is CASSEAMVLAF.

V is TRBV11-1 and J is TRBJ2-3; 8 bases line up with TRBD2. Germline loops: CDR1 SGHAT, CDR2 FQDESV (reference sequence). The CDR3 covers 14 residues. Trimming removed 3 bases from V and 5 bases from J; junction bases left unmatched: 4. CDR3 loop: CASSFGSGKDTQYF. As DNA, the CDR3 is TGTGCCAGCAGCTTTGGTAGCGGGAAAGATACGCAGTATTTT.

This chain joins TRBV5-8 and TRBJ1-2; 8 nucleotides agree with TRBD1. The V gene end was trimmed by 4 bases and the J gene end by 8 bases; junction bases not matched to a gene: 7. The length of the CDR3 is 13 residues. Looked up from germline, CDR1 is SGHTS and CDR2 is YDEGEE. DNA of the CDR3: TGTGCCAGCAGCAACCGGACAGGGTCGGGCTACACCTTC. This gives the protein CASSNRTGSGYTF. Variable domain in full (rest from reference TRBV5-8 and TRBJ1-2): EAGVTQSPTHLIKTRGQQATLRCSPISGHTSVYWYQQALGLGLQFLLWYDEGEERNRGNFPPRFSGRQFPNYSSELNVNALELEDSALYLCASSNRTGSGYTFGSGTRLTVV.

V and J are TRBV10-3 and TRBJ1-1; D is ambiguous. The V end was cut by 4 bases, the J end by 0 bases, with 3 bases between. The CDR3 has 12 amino acids. From germline, CDR1 is ENHRY and CDR2 SYGVKD. This CDR3 is CAISGMNTEAFF. DNA for the CDR3: TGTGCCATCAGTGGTATGAACACTGAAGCTTTCTTT.

This chain uses TRBV28 with TRBJ1-4; unclear D gene. V lost 2 bases and J 6 bases, leaving 13 bases between the germline ends. This CDR3 has 15 residues. From germline, CDR1 is MDHEN and CDR2 SYDVKM. CDR3 in amino acids: CASSLIRGGYEKLFF. The CDR3 coding sequence is TGTGCCAGCAGTTTAATTCGGGGAGGTTATGAAAAACTGTTTTTT.

The V call is TRBV10-2, the J call TRBJ2-1; 11 bases are shared with TRBD2. The CDR3 sequence is 14 residues long. The V gene end was trimmed by 4 bases and the J gene end by 7 bases; junction bases not matched to a gene: 3. Germline V gives CDR1 WSHSY, CDR2 SAAADI. The CDR3 DNA reads TGCGCCAGCAGTGCCCTAGCGGGGGGAAATGAGCAGTTCTTC. Amino acids: CASSALAGGNEQFF.

This clone was counted only a few times. Here the CDR3 reads CSVEVQTTGAFF. CDR3 nucleotide sequence: TGCAGCGTTGAAGTCCAAACGACGGGGGCTTTCTTT. This chain connects TRBV29-1 to TRBJ1-1; no clear D. Trimming stripped 1 base from V and 11 bases from J, with 14 bases between. The CDR3 is made up of 12 amino acids. Per germline, CDR1 SQVTM and CDR2 ANQGSEA.

The V and J genes are TRBV5-6 and TRBJ2-3; 11 positions match TRBD1. The germline gives CDR1 SGHDT, CDR2 YYEEEE. The trim removed 4 bases at V and 6 bases at J, leaving 13 bases unmatched. CDR3 length equals 17 residues. The CDR3 loop reads CASSLGQGAWRTDTQYF. As DNA, the CDR3 is TGTGCCAGCAGCCTAGGACAGGGGGCTTGGCGGACTGATACGCAGTATTTT.

J is TRBJ1-2 and V is TRBV6-5; D may be TRBD1 (6 bases). V was trimmed by 6 bases and J by 7 bases, leaving 15 bases between them. This CDR3 spans 13 amino acids. Germline values: CDR1 MNHEY, CDR2 SVGAGI. The CDR3 region is CASRKTTGFGYTF. The CDR3 bases are TGTGCCAGCAGGAAGACCACAGGGTTTGGCTACACCTTC.

The chain employs TRBV6-4 and TRBJ1-2; the D gene is possibly TRBD1 (5 bases). Trimming stripped 8 bases from V and 3 bases from J, with 13 bases between. Germline V CDR1 and CDR2: MRHNA, SNTAGT. The CDR3 totals 13 residues. The CDR3 here is CASRRGADYGYTF. The CDR3 DNA sequence: TGTGCCAGCCGCCGCGGGGCAGACTATGGCTACACCTTC.

The chain links TRBV3-1 (or the pseudogene TRBV3-2) to TRBJ2-3, with D unclear. This CDR3 contains 13 residues. V gave up 4 bases and J gave up 2 bases, with 7 bases separating them. In germline, CDR1 is LGHDT, CDR2 YNNKEL (reference sequence). The CDR3 is CASSPRHTDTQYF. The CDR3, as DNA: TGTGCCAGCAGCCCCCGACACACAGATACGCAGTATTTT.

The chain couples TRBV19 to TRBJ1-2, with 7 bases aligning to TRBD1. V shed 2 bases and J 2 bases; nucleotides not matched to a gene: 5. Looked up from germline, CDR1 is LNHDA and CDR2 is SQIVND (reference sequence). This CDR3 has 15 amino acids. CDR3 nucleotides: TGTGCCAGTAGTATAACGGGACAGCCCAACTATGGCTACACCTTC. It yields the protein CASSITGQPNYGYTF.